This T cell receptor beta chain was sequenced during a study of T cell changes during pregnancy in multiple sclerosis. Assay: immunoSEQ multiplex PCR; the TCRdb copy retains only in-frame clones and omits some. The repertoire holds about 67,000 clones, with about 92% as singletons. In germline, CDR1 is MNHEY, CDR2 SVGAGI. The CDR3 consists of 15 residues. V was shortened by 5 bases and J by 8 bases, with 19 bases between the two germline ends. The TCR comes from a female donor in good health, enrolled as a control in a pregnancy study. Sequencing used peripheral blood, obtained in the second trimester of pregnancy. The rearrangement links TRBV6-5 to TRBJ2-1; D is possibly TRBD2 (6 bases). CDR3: CASSRPGLTDYEQFF. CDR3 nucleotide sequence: TGTGCCAGCAGTAGACCGGGACTGACGGATTATGAGCAGTTCTTC.